This T cell receptor (beta chain) was sequenced in a study of T-cell memory formation after mild COVID-19. Only a few counts were recorded for this clonotype. TCRdb fed the 5' RACE reads into MiXCR, producing one record per CDR3 protein. The sample lists approximately 350,000 distinct CDR3 sequences; 10% to 15% were seen once. This CDR3 has 14 residues. Germline CDR1 is SGHRS and CDR2 is YFSETQ. Trimming left V 4 bases short and J 7 bases short, with 15 bases between. The rearrangement joins TRBV5-1 to TRBJ2-1; D may be TRBD2 (6 bases). The sequencing input was PBMCs or a T cell subset sorted from them (not recorded which). The sequence was collected from a man aged 18 to 35 who had mild COVID-19 (a few samples of this study predate the infection). Cell type and time point are not known. CDR3 nucleotide sequence: TGCGCCAGCAGCGGGGGGATTTACAGGAATGAGCAGTTCTTC. Protein sequence: CASSGGIYRNEQFF.